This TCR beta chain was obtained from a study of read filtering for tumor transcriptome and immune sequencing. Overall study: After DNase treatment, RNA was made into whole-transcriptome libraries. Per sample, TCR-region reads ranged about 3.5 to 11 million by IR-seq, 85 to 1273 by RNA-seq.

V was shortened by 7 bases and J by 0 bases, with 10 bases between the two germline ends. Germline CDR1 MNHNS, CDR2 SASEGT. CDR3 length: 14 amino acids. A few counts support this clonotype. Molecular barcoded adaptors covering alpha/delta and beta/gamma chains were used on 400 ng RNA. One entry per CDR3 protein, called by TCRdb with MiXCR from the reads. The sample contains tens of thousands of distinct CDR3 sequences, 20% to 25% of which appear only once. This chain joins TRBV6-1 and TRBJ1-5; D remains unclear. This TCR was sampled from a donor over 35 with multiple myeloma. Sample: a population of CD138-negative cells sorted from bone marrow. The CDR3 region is CASTRGYSNQPQHF. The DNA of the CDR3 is TGTGCCAGCACTCGGGGATATAGCAATCAGCCCCAGCATTTT.